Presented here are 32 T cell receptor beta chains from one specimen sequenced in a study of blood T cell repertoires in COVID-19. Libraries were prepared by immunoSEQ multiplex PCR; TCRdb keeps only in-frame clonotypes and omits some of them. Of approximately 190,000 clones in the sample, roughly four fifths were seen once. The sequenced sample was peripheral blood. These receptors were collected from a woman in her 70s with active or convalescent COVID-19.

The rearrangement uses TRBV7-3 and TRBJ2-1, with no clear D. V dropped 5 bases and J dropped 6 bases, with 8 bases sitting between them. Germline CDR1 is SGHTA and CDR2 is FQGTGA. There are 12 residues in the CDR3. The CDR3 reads CASSRHTNEQFF. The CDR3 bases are TGTGCCAGCAGCCGACATACCAATGAGCAGTTCTTC.

The CDR3 spells CATSKNTEAFF. CDR3 DNA sequence: TGTGCCACCTCTAAGAACACTGAAGCTTTCTTT. V gene TRBV6-5 combines with J gene TRBJ1-1; D uncertain. This CDR3 comprises 11 residues. The germline gives CDR1 MNHEY, CDR2 SVGAGI. V was cut by 10 bases and J by 1 base, with 7 bases left in between.

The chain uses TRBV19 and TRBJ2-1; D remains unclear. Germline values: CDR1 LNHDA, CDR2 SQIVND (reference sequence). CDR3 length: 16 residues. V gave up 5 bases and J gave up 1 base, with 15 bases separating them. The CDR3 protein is CASSPSTDPSYNEQFF. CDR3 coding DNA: TGTGCCAGTAGTCCCTCGACTGACCCATCCTACAATGAGCAGTTCTTC.

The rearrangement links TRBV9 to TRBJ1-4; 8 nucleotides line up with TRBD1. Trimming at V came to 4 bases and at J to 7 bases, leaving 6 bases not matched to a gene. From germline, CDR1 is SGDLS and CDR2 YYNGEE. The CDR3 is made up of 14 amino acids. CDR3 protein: CASSPRDRGEKLFF. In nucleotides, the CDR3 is TGTGCCAGCAGCCCTCGAGACAGGGGTGAAAAACTGTTTTTT.

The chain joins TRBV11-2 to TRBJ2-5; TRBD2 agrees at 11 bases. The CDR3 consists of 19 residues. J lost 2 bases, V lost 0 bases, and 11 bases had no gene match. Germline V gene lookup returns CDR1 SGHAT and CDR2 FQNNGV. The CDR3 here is CASSLELWDIAGGQETQYF. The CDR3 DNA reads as TGTGCCAGCAGCTTAGAGTTGTGGGATATAGCGGGAGGGCAAGAGACCCAGTACTTC. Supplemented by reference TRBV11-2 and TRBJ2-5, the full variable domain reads EAGVAQSPRYKIIEKRQSVAFWCNPISGHATLYWYQQILGQGPKLLIQFQNNGVVDDSQLPKDRFSAERLKGVDSTLKIQPAKLEDSAVYLCASSLELWDIAGGQETQYFGPGTRLLVL.

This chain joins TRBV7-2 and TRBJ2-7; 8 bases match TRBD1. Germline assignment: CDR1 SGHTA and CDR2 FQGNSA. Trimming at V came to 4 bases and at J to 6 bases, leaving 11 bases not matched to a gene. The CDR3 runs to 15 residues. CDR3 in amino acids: CASSSTPDRVGEQYF. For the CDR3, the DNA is TGTGCCAGCAGCTCGACCCCGGACAGGGTGGGCGAGCAGTACTTC.

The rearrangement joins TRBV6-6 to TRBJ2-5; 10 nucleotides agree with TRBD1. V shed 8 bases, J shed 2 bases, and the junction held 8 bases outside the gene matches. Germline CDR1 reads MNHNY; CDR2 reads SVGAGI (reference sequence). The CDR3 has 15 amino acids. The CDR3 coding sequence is TGTGCCAGCGGACTGACAGGGGGCTTTCAAGAGACCCAGTACTTC. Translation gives CASGLTGGFQETQYF.

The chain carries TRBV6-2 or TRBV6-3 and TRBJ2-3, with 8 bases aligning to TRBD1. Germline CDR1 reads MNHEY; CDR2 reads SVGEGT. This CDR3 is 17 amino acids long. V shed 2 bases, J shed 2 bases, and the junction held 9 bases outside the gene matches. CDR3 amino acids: CASSYPRTGILTDTQYF. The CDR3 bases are TGTGCCAGCAGTTACCCGCGGACAGGGATACTCACAGATACGCAGTATTTT.

CDR3 nucleotide sequence: TGTGCCAGCAAGGCAGGGGGCTTCTACGAGCAGTACTTC. It specifies CASKAGGFYEQYF. The chain is built from TRBV27 and TRBJ2-7, with TRBD1 identical over 8 bases. CDR1 is MNHEY and CDR2 is SMNVEV in the germline V gene (reference sequence). After removal of 7 bases from V and 3 bases from J, the junction contained 5 bases not matched to a gene. The CDR3 length is 13 residues.

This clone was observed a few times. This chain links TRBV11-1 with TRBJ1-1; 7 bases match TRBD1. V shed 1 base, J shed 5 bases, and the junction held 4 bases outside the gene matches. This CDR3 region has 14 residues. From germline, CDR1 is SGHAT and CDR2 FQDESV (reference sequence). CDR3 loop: CASSLEGAKTEAFF. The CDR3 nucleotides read TGTGCCAGCAGCTTAGAGGGGGCGAAGACTGAAGCTTTCTTT.

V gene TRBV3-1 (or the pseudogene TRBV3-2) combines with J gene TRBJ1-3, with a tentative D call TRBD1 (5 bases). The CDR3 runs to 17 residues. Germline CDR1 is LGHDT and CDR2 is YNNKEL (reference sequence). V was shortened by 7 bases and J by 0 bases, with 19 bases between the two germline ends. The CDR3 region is CASTPGVTGLSGNTIYF. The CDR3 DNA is TGTGCCAGCACCCCTGGGGTCACAGGTCTCTCTGGAAACACCATATATTTT.

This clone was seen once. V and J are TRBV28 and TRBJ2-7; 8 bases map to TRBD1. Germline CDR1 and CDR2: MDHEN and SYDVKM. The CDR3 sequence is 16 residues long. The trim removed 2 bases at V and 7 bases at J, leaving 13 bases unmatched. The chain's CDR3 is CASSLPAGGGKREQYF. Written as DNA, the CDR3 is TGTGCCAGCAGTTTACCCGCAGGGGGCGGAAAACGAGAGCAGTACTTC.

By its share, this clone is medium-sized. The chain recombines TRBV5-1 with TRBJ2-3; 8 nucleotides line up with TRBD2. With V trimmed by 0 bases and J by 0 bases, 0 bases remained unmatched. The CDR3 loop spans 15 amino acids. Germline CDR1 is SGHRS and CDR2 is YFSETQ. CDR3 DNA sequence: TGCGCCAGCAGCTTGGCGGGGGGGAGCACAGATACGCAGTATTTT. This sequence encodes CASSLAGGSTDTQYF.

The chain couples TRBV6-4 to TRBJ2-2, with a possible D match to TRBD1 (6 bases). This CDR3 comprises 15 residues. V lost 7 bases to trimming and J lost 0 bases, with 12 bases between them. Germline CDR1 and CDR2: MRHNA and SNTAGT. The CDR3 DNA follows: TGTGCCAGCAAAGACAGGACTTCGAACACCGGGGAGCTGTTTTTT. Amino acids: CASKDRTSNTGELFF.

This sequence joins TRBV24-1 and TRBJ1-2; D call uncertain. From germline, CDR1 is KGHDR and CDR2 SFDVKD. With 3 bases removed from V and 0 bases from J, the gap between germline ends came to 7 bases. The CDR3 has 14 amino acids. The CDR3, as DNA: TGTGCCACCAGTGATGTCAGGACTAACTATGGCTACACCTTC. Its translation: CATSDVRTNYGYTF.

The DNA of the CDR3 is TGTGCCAGCAGTTTAGGACTAGCGGGCCCCTTCACCGGGGAGCTGTTTTTT. This sequence encodes CASSLGLAGPFTGELFF. This sequence joins TRBV25-1 and TRBJ2-2; TRBD2 matches 11 bases. V shed 5 bases, J shed 4 bases, and the junction held 9 bases outside the gene matches. CDR1 is MGHDK, CDR2 SYGVNS, per germline. This CDR3 spans 17 amino acids.

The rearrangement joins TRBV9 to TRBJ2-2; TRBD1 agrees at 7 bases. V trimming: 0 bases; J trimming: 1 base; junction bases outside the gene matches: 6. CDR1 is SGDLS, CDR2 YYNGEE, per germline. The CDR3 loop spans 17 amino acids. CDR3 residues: CASSVESRGWNTGELFF. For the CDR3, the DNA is TGTGCCAGCAGCGTAGAGTCCAGGGGGTGGAACACCGGGGAGCTGTTTTTT. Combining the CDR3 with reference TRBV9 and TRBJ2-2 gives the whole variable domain DSGVTQTPKHLITATGQRVTLRCSPRSGDLSVYWYQQSLDQGLQFLIQYYNGEERAKGNILERFSAQQFPDLHSELNLSSLELGDSALYFCASSVESRGWNTGELFFGEGSRLTVL.

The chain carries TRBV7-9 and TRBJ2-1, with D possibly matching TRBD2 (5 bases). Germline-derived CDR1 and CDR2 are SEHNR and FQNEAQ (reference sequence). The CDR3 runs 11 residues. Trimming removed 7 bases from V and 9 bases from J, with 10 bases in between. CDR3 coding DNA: TGTGCCAGCACCCCCGCGGGTGAGCAGTTCTTC. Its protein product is CASTPAGEQFF.

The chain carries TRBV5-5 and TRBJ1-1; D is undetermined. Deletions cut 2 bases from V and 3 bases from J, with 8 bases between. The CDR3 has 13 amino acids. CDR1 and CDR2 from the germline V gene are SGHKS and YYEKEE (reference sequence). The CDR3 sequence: CASSFYRDTEAFF. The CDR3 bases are TGTGCCAGCAGCTTTTACAGAGACACTGAAGCTTTCTTT.

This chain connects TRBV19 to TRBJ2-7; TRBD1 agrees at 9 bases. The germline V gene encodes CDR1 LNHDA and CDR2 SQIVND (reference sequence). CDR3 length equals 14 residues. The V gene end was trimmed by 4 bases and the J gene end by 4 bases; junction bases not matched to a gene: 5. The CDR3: CASSRPGTGYEQYF. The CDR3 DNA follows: TGTGCCAGTAGTAGACCCGGGACAGGGTACGAGCAGTACTTC.

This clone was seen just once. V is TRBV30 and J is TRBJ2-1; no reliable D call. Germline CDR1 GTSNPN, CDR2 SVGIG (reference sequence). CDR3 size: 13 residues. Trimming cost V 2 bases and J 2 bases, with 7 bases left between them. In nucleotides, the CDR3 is TGTGCCTGGAGTCCCCCTGCCTACAATGAGCAGTTCTTC. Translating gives CAWSPPAYNEQFF.

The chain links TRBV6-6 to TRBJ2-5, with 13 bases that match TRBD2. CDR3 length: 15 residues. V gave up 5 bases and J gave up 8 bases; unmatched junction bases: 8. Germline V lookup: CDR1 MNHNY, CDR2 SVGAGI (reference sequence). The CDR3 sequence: CASSGGLAGVGTQYF. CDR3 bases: TGTGCCAGCAGTGGTGGACTAGCGGGAGTAGGTACCCAGTACTTC.

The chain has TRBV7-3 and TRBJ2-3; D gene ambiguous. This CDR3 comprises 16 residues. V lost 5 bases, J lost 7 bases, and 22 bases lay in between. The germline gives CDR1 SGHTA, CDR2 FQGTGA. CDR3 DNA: TGTGCCAGCAGCCCCATAGAAAGAGCGCCCCGTAATACGCAGTATTTT. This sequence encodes CASSPIERAPRNTQYF.

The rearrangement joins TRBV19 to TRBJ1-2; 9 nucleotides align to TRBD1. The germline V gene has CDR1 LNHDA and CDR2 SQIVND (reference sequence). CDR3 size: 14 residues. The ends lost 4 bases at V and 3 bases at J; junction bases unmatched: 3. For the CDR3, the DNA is TGTGCCAGTAGTAAGGGACAGGGTCACTATGGCTACACCTTC. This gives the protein CASSKGQGHYGYTF.

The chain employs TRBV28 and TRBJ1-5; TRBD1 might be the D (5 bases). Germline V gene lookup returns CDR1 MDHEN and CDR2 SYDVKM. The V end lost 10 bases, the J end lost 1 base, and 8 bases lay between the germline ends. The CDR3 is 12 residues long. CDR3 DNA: TGTGCCACCAGACAGAGCAATCAGCCCCAGCATTTT. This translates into CATRQSNQPQHF.

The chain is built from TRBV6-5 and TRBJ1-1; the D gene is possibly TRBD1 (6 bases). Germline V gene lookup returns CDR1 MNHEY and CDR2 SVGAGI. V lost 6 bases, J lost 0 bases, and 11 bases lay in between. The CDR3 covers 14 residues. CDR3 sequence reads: CASSRDIMNTEAFF. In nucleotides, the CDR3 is TGTGCCAGCAGCCGGGACATCATGAACACTGAAGCTTTCTTT.

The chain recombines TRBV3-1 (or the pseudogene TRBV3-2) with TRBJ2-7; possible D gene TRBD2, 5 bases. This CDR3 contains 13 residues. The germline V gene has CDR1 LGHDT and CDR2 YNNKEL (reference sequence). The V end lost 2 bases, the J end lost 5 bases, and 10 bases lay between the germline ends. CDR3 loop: CASSQSTRDEQYF. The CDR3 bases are TGTGCCAGCAGCCAAAGCACTAGGGACGAGCAGTACTTC.

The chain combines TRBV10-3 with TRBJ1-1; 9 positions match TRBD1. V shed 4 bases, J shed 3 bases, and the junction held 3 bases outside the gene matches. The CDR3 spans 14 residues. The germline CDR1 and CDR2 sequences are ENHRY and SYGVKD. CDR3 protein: CAISGRTGDTEAFF. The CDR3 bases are TGTGCCATCAGTGGGCGGACAGGGGACACTGAAGCTTTCTTT.

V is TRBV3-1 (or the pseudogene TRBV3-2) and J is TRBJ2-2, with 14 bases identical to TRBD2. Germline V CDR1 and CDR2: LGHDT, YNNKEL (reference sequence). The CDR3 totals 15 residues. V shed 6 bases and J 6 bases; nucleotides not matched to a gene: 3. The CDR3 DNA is TGTGCCAGCAGTTTGACTAGCGGGAGGGCCGGGGAGCTGTTTTTT. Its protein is CASSLTSGRAGELFF.

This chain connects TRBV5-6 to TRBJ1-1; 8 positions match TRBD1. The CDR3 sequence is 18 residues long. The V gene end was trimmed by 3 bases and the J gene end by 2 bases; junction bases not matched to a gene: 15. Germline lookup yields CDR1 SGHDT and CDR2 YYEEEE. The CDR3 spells CASSSTFRSTGANTEAFF. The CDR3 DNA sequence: TGTGCCAGCAGCTCGACCTTCCGTTCGACAGGGGCTAACACTGAAGCTTTCTTT.

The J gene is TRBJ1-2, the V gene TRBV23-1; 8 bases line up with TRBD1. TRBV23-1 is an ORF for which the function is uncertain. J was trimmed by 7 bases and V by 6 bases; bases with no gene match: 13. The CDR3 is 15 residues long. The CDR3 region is CASSPEDREACGYTF. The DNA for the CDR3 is TGCGCCAGCAGCCCCGAGGACAGGGAAGCTTGTGGCTACACCTTC.

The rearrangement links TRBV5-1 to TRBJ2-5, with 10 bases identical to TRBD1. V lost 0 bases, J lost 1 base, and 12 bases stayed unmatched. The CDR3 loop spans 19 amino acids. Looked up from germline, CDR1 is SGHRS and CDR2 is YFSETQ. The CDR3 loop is CASSLGQGAGWSGQETQYF. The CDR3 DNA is TGCGCCAGCAGCTTGGGACAGGGGGCAGGGTGGAGCGGCCAAGAGACCCAGTACTTC.